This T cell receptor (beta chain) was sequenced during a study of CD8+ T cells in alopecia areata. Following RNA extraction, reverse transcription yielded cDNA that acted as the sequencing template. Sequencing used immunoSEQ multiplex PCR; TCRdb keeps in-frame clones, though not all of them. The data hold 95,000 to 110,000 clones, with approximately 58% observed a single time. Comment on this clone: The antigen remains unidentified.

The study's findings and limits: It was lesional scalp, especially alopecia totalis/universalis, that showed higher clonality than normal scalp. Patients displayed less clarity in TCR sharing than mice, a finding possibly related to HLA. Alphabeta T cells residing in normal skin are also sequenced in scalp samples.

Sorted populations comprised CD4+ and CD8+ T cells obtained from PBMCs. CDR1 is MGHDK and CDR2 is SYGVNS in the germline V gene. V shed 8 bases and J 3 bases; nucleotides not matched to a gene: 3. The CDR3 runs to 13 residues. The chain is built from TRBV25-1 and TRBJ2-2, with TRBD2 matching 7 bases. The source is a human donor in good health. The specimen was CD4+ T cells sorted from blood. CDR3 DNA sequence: TGTGCCAGCTCAGGACTAGACACCGGGGAGCTGTTTTTT. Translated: CASSGLDTGELFF.